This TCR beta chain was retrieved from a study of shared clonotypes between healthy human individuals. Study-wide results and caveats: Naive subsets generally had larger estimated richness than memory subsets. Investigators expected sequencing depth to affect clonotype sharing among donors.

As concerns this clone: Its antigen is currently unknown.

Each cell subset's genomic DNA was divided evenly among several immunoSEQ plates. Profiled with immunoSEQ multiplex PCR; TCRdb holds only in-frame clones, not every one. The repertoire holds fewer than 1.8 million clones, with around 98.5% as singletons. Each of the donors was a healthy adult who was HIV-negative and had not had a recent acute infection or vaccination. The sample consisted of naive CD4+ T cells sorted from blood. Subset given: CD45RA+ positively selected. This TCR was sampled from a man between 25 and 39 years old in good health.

The CDR3 nucleotides are TGTGCCAGCAGTTACAAGGAGAGAGGGAATGAAAAACTGTTTTTT. This encodes CASSYKERGNEKLFF. The rearrangement links TRBV6-6 to TRBJ1-4, with D unclear. The length of the CDR3 is 15 residues. The V and J ends lost 2 bases and 5 bases respectively, with 12 bases between them. Germline V gives CDR1 MNHNY, CDR2 SVGAGI (reference sequence).